This T cell receptor beta chain is drawn from a study of T cells in Graves' hyperthyroidism and ophthalmopathy. Whole-study findings and limits: Ophthalmopathy, which appeared later, was predicted by the model a median about 5.9 months before onset. From stable hyperthyroidism, ophthalmopathy was set apart by a 13 V-J model.

TCR beta CDR3 region amplification was performed from RNA transcripts. A first-round RT-PCR of the TCR CDR3 used the HTBI primer set. Each CDR3 protein is one row after TCRdb ran MiXCR on the multiplex PCR reads. The table records 500,000 to 600,000 distinct CDR3 sequences, approximately 44% of them present only once. Diagnosing involved the use of clinical symptoms, serum thyroxine and TRAb, thyroid ultrasound and orbital computed tomography. In its sample, this clonotype was seen many times. Its target is unknown. V was cut by 1 base and J by 7 bases, with 8 bases left in between. The CDR3 is 13 residues long. The germline V gene encodes CDR1 DFQATT and CDR2 SNEGSKA (reference sequence).

Sequences were obtained from peripheral blood or thyroid tissue (not recorded which). The clonotype was recovered from an adult woman with Graves' disease, either hyperthyroidism or ophthalmopathy (not recorded which). This chain connects TRBV20-1 to TRBJ1-6; the D is unclear. CDR3 DNA sequence: TGCAGTGCTAGAGCTGATCTCAATTCACCCCTCCACTTT. Translated: CSARADLNSPLHF.